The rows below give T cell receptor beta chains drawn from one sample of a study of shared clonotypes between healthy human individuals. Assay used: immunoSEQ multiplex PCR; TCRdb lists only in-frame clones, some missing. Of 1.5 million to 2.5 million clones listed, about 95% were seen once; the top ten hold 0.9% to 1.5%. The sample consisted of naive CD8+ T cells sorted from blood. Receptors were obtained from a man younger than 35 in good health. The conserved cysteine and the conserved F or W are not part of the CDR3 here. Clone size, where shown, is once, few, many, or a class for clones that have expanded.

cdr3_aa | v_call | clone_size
ASSPPSYEQY | TRBV7-9 | once
ASSQTTESYEQY | TRBV5-1 | .
ASLPATGIEEQF | TRBV6-5 | .
ASSLAGGTEETQY | TRBV11-2 | .
ASSQVSGSTYEQY | TRBV4-1 | .
ASGNRGHLTTEAF | TRBV27 | .
ASSEQGYTGELF | TRBV7-8 | once
ASSARVQETQY | TRBV2 | .
ASRGGQDPETQY | TRBV6-6 | once
ASSSPRVRGEKLF | TRBV7-9 | .
ASSLGLADNEQF | TRBV28 | few
ASSLSPNYEQY | TRBV27 | .
ASSYVAKANYGYT | TRBV6-5 | .
ASSVTGLADNEQF | TRBV9 | .
ASSFSVTDRGYEQY | TRBV13 | .
ASSQDPGQGATAGELF | TRBV4-1 | .
ASSLVGGLTDTQY | TRBV7-2 | .
ASSPWGTDTQY | TRBV18 | .
ASSLDGDGNQPQH | TRBV7-8 | .
ASSSVTYEQY | TRBV7-9 | .
ASSLAGGQETQY | TRBV10-2 | .
ASSFWGGEQF | TRBV11-2 | .
ASSSGTRGQPQH | TRBV7-8 | .
ASSPSQYEQY | TRBV11-2 | .
ASSSSTYEQF | TRBV6-5 | .
ASSQRDMNEQF | TRBV4-1 | .
ASSPNRGVSYAKNIQY | TRBV18 | .
ATSSPQGFRSQY | TRBV15 | once
AWSDPALAGFRNEQF | TRBV30 | .
ASSHPGTGSPYNEQF | TRBV4-1 | .
ASSFRESSGNTIY | TRBV19 | .
AWRASSYNSPLH | TRBV30 | .
SDGLEDIETQY | TRBV29-1 | .
ASSLDDGAGVLHYGYT | TRBV11-2 | .
ASSARSAEQF | TRBV7-9 | once
ASSLELVEDTQY | TRBV5-6 | once
ASSQLQGARGEAF | TRBV4-1 | .
ASSGGTSGYNEQF | TRBV9 | .
ASSGRDRGEETQY | TRBV7-9 | .
ASSSRGWENEQY | TRBV7-9 | .
ASSPGWSYEQY | TRBV19 | .
ASSSDSSEQY | TRBV7-8 | .
ASSAEGSSYEQY | TRBV9 | .
ASRELLGWDTEAF | TRBV5-6 | .
ASSTTGGRDEQY | TRBV7-9 | .
ASSFEAGAPPTPTDTQY | TRBV28 | .
ASNLYGANYGYT | TRBV9 | .